The rows below give T cell receptor beta chains drawn from one sample of a study of blood T cell repertoires in COVID-19. Profiling relied on immunoSEQ multiplex PCR, and the TCRdb table lists in-frame clones only, not all of them. The profile shows 110,000 or so clones, around four fifths of them singletons. Material for sequencing was peripheral blood. These receptors were obtained from a middle-aged woman with acute or convalescent COVID-19. CDR3s include the opening cysteine and the closing phenylalanine or tryptophan. Each record gives: J gene, D gene, clone size, V gene, CDR3 DNA, CDR3 protein. The D gene is left open where the match is weak. The size entry is marked missing in some rows and otherwise reads once, few, many or a size class.

>TRBJ1-1|NA|NA|TRBV5-4
TGTGCCAGCAGCTTATACGAGACTGAAGCTTTCTTT
CASSLYETEAFF
>TRBJ2-6|TRBD2|NA|TRBV4-3
TGCGCCAGCAGCCAAGATGTCGGGGGGTCTGGGGCCAACGTCCTGACTTTC
CASSQDVGGSGANVLTF
>TRBJ1-5|TRBD1|few|TRBV7-2
TGTGCCAGCAGCCCGGGACAGCTTAGCAATCAGCCCCAGCATTTT
CASSPGQLSNQPQHF
>TRBJ2-7|NA|NA|TRBV21-1
TGTGCCAGCAGCAAAGAAGGGACTCTCAAGCGGGCCTACGAGCAGTACTTC
CASSKEGTLKRAYEQYF
>TRBJ1-1|NA|once|TRBV20-1
TGCAGTGGGGCAGGGGACACTGAAGCTTTCTTT
CSGAGDTEAFF
>TRBJ2-7|TRBD1|NA|TRBV2
TGTGCCAGCACCCGGGACAGGGGCGCCTACGAGCAGTACTTC
CASTRDRGAYEQYF
>TRBJ2-7|TRBD2|few|TRBV7-8
TGTGCCAGCAGCTCTAGCGGGGGGGCTCGTCTACGAGGCGAGCAGTACTTC
CASSSSGGARLRGEQYF
>TRBJ2-6|NA|NA|TRBV7-8
TGTGCCAGCAGCTTAGGACGGGAAGCGGCCAACGTCCTGACTTTC
CASSLGREAANVLTF
>TRBJ1-2|TRBD1|NA|TRBV27
TGTGCCAGCAGCTCCCCATTGACAGGGAACTATGGCTACACCTTC
CASSSPLTGNYGYTF
>TRBJ2-7|NA|NA|TRBV7-9
TGTGCCAGCAGCTTCAGTCTCGGGGGAGAGCAGTACTTC
CASSFSLGGEQYF
>TRBJ2-2|NA|NA|TRBV9
TGTGCCAGCAGCGCCACGGCGAGGACACTCGGGGAGCTGTTTTTT
CASSATARTLGELFF
>TRBJ2-5|TRBD1|NA|TRBV2
TGTGCCAGCTCCAGGGGGCTCGGTGAGACCCAGTACTTC
CASSRGLGETQYF
>TRBJ2-6|TRBD1|NA|TRBV11-3
TGTGCCAGCAGCTTAGGGACAGGGACCGGGGCCAACGTCCTGACTTTC
CASSLGTGTGANVLTF
>TRBJ2-5|TRBD2|NA|TRBV6-6
TGTGCCAGCAGCACGGGGGGTAACCAAGAGACCCAGTACTTC
CASSTGGNQETQYF
>TRBJ2-7|NA|NA|TRBV7-2
TGTGCCAGCAGCTACCAGACCGGGGGGCAGTACTTC
CASSYQTGGQYF
>TRBJ2-5|TRBD2|NA|TRBV7-2
TGTGCCAGCAGCCTAAGGACTAGCGGGGGCGCGAAGACCCAGTACTTC
CASSLRTSGGAKTQYF
>TRBJ2-1|NA|NA|TRBV18
TGTGCCAGCTCACCACAAGGGGGTCAGTACAATGAGCAGTTCTTC
CASSPQGGQYNEQFF
>TRBJ2-1|TRBD2|few|TRBV3-1/TRBV3-2
TGTGCCAGCAGCGCCCGCTTTGTTGGCGGGGGGGCGAATGAGCAGTTCTTC
CASSARFVGGGANEQFF
>TRBJ1-2|NA|NA|TRBV6-5
TGTGCCAGCAGTTACTCGAATCGGAGGCTTGGAGGCTACACCTTC
CASSYSNRRLGGYTF
>TRBJ1-2|TRBD1|NA|TRBV5-4
TGTGCCAGCAGCTATACAGGGGATCGCGGCTACACCTTC
CASSYTGDRGYTF
>TRBJ1-3|NA|NA|TRBV6-1
TGTGCCAGCAGTGAAGGCCTTTTTGGCCCTGGAAACACCATATATTTT
CASSEGLFGPGNTIYF
>TRBJ1-1|NA|NA|TRBV2
TGTGCCAGCAGTGAAGTTAGACAGACTGAAGCTTTCTTT
CASSEVRQTEAFF
>TRBJ2-3|NA|NA|TRBV5-5
TGTGCCAGCAGCTTGGGTCGCAAGGCGGACACAGATACGCAGTATTTT
CASSLGRKADTDTQYF
>TRBJ2-1|NA|NA|TRBV19
TGTGCCAGTAGTATAAATCCTCCCCCAGCGGCTCGCAATGAGCAGTTCTTC
CASSINPPPAARNEQFF
>TRBJ1-5|TRBD1|NA|TRBV19
TGTGCCAGTACCAGGACAGGGATCAATCAGCCCCAGCATTTT
CASTRTGINQPQHF
>TRBJ1-2|TRBD1|NA|TRBV19
TGTGCCAGTGGCACTTCACAGGGGGCGATCCATGGCTACACCTTC
CASGTSQGAIHGYTF
>TRBJ1-2|NA|once|TRBV2
TGTGCCAGCAGTCGGGAGGAGGGGGGACGTAGTGGCTACACCTTC
CASSREEGGRSGYTF
>TRBJ1-4|NA|NA|TRBV9
TGTGCCAGCAGCGTTAATGGACAGTTTAATGAAAAACTGTTTTTT
CASSVNGQFNEKLFF
>TRBJ1-6|NA|NA|TRBV19
TGTGCCAGTAGTCGCAGGGGCGAGAATTCACCCCTCCACTTT
CASSRRGENSPLHF
>TRBJ2-7|TRBD1|once|TRBV5-1
TGCGCCAGCAGCTTGGTCACTTCGGGACAGAGAGGCTACGAGCAGTACTTC
CASSLVTSGQRGYEQYF
>TRBJ2-7|NA|once|TRBV19
TGTGCCAGTAGTATAGGGACATTTCACGAGCAGTACTTC
CASSIGTFHEQYF
>TRBJ2-7|TRBD2|once|TRBV7-2
TGTGCCAGCAGTTCCACCGAACTAGCGGGGGGGCCCTACGAGCAGTACTTC
CASSSTELAGGPYEQYF
>TRBJ2-7|NA|NA|TRBV30
TGTGCCTGGAGTGTAGCAGGACTTACTACGAGGCAGTACTTC
CAWSVAGLTTRQYF
>TRBJ1-1|NA|NA|TRBV30
TGTGCCTGGAGTGTTAGACAAGAAGCTTTCTTT
CAWSVRQEAFF
>TRBJ2-3|TRBD1|NA|TRBV25-1
TGTGCCAGCAGTGAAAGTTGGAGAGACAGGGGGCGAGATACGCAGTATTTT
CASSESWRDRGRDTQYF